Listed here are 3 T cell receptor beta chains from one sample, sequenced in a study of technical replicates of blood from a handful of donors (dated by TCRdb to the late 2010s). Library generation was performed with the immunoSEQ multiplex PCR assay. Not all clones reach the TCRdb copy of this immuneACCESS table, which keeps in-frame sequences only. Checked studies attribute under half of the gap to unresolved V genes and leave the rest unexplained. The sample table lists 80,000 to 95,000 clones, roughly 94% of them with a count of one. The ten largest make up around 0.22% of the sample. The sample consisted of T cells isolated from PBMCs. These receptors originate from a human donor in good health.

DNA for the CDR3: TGTGCCAGCAGTTGGGGCCCCGTAAACTACGAGCAGTACTTC. Its translation: CASSWGPVNYEQYF. This sequence joins TRBV27 and TRBJ2-7; D is perhaps TRBD1 (5 bases). V lost 4 bases, J lost 3 bases, and 13 bases lay in between. The CDR3 runs 14 residues. Per germline, CDR1 MNHEY and CDR2 SMNVEV (reference sequence).

V is TRBV4-1 and J is TRBJ2-7, with a tentative D call TRBD1 (8 bases). The CDR3 spans 17 residues. The V and J ends lost 2 bases and 2 bases respectively, with 19 bases between them. CDR1 and CDR2 (germline): MGHRA, YSYEKL. The CDR3 loop is CASSQSVQGGIAYEQYF. The CDR3 DNA is TGCGCCAGCAGCCAATCGGTACAGGGGGGGATCGCCTACGAGCAGTACTTC.

This chain uses TRBV7-9 with TRBJ2-5; TRBD1 agrees at 9 bases. The germline V gene encodes CDR1 SEHNR and CDR2 FQNEAQ (reference sequence). The CDR3 is 16 amino acids. V lost 2 bases, J lost 3 bases, and 7 bases stayed unmatched. The CDR3 loop reads CASSLSPGQGEETQYF. DNA of the CDR3: TGTGCCAGCAGCTTATCCCCGGGACAGGGTGAAGAGACCCAGTACTTC.